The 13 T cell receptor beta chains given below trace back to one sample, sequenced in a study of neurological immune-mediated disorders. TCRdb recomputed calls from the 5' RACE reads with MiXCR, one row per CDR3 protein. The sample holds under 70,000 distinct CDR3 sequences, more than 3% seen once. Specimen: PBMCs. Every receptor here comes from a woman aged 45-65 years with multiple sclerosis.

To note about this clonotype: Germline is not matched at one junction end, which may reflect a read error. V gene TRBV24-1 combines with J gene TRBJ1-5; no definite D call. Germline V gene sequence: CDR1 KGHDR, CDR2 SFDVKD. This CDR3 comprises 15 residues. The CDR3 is CATSSTLGAGKTQNF. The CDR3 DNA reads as TGTGCCACCAGTAGCACACTGGGAGCCGGTAAGACCCAGAATTTT.

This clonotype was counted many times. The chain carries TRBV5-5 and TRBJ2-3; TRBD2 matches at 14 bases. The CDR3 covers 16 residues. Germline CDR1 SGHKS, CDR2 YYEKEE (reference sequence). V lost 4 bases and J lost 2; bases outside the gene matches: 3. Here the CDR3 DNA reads TGTGCCAGCAGCCGACTAGCGGGGGGGACCACAGATACGCAGTATTTT. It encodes CASSRLAGGTTDTQYF. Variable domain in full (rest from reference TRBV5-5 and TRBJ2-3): DAGVTQSPTHLIKTRGQQVTLRCSPISGHKSVSWYQQVLGQGPQFIFQYYEKEERGRGNFPDRFSARQFPNYSSELNVNALLLGDSALYLCASSRLAGGTTDTQYFGPGTRLTVL.

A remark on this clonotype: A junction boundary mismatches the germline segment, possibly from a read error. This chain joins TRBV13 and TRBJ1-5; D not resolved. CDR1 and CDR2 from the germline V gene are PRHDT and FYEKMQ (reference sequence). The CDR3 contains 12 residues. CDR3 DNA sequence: TGTGCCAGCAGCTTGAGCAATCAGCACCAGCATTTT. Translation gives CASSLSNQHQHF.

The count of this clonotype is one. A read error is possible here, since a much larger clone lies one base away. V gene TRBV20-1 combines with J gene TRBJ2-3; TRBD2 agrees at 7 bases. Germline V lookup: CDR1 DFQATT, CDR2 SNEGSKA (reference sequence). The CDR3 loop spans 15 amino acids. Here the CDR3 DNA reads TGCAGTGCTAGCAGCCTAGCGGAAGCCACAGTTACGCAGTATTTT. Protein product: CSASSLAEATVTQYF.

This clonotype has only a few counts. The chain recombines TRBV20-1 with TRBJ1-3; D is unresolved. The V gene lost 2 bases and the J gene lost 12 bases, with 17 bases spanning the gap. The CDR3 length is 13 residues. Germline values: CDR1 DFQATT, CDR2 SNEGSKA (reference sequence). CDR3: CSARQFQGKNIYF. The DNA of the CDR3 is TGCAGTGCTAGACAGTTCCAAGGAAAAAACATATATTTT.

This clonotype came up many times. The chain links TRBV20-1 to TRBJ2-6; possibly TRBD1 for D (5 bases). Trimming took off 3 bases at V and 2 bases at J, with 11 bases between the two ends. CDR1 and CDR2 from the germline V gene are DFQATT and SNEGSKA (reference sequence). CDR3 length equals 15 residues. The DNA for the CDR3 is TGCAGTGCTAGTCCAGGGTCAGCTGGGGCCAACGTCCTGACTTTC. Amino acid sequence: CSASPGSAGANVLTF.

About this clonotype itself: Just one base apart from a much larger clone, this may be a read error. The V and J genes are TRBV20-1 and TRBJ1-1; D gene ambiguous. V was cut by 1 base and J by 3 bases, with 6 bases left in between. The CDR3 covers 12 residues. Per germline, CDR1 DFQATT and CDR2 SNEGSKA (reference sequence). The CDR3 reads CSARVKDTEAFF. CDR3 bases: TGCAGTGCTAGAGTGAAAGACACTGAAGCTTTCTTT.

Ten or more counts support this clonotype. The CDR3 sequence is CASSTRDWDRGPTNEKLFF. In DNA form, the CDR3 reads TGTGCCAGCAGCACCCGGGATTGGGACAGGGGGCCTACTAATGAAAAACTGTTTTTT. This chain connects TRBV7-9 to TRBJ1-4, with 12 bases aligning to TRBD1. In germline, CDR1 is SEHNR, CDR2 FQNEAQ (reference sequence). The trim removed 5 bases at V and 2 bases at J, leaving 12 bases unmatched. This CDR3 has 19 residues.

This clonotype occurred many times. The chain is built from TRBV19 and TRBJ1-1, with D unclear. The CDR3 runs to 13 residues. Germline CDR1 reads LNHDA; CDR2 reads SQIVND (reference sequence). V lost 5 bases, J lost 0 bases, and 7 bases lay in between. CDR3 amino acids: CASSSYMNTEAFF. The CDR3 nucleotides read TGTGCCAGTAGTTCATACATGAACACTGAAGCTTTCTTT.

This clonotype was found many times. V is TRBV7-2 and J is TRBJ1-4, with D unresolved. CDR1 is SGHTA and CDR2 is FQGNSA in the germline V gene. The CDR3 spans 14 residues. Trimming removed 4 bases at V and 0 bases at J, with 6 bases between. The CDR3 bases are TGTGCCAGCAGCTATGTACCAACTAATGAAAAACTGTTTTTT. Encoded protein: CASSYVPTNEKLFF.

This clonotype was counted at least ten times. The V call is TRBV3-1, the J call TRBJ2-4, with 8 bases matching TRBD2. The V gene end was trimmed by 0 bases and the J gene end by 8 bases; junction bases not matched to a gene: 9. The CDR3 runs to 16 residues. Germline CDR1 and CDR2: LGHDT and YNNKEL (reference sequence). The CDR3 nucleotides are TGTGCCAGCAGCCAAGAGGGACGGGGGGGTCGGGACATTCAGTACTTC. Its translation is CASSQEGRGGRDIQYF. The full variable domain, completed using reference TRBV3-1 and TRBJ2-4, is DTAVSQTPKYLVTQMGNDKSIKCEQNLGHDTMYWYKQDSKKFLKIMFSYNNKELIINETVPNRFSPKSPDKAHLNLHINSLELGDSAVYFCASSQEGRGGRDIQYFGAGTRLSVL.

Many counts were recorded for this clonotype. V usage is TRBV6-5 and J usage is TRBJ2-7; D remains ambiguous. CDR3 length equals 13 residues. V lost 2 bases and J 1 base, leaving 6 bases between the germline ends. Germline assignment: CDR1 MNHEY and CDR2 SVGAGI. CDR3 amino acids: CASSYGNSYEQYF. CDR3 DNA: TGTGCCAGCAGTTACGGGAATTCCTACGAGCAGTACTTC.

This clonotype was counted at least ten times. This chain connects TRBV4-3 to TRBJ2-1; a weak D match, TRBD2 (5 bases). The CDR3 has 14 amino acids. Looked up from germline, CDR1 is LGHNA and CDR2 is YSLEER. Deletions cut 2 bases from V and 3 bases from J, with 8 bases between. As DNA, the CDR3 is TGCGCCAGCAGCCAACTAACTAGCTACAATGAGCAGTTCTTC. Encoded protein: CASSQLTSYNEQFF.